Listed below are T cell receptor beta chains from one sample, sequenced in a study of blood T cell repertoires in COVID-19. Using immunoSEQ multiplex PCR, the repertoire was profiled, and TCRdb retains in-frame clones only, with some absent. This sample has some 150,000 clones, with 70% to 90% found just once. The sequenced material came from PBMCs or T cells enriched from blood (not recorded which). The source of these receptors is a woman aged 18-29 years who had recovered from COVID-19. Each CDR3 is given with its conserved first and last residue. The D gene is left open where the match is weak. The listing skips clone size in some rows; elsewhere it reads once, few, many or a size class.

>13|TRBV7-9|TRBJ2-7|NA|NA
CASSLLPGNEQYF
TGTGCCAGCAGCCTCCTTCCGGGGAACGAGCAGTACTTC
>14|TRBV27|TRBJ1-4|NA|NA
CASSLRLANEKLFF
TGTGCCAGCAGTTTAAGACTTGCTAATGAAAAACTGTTTTTT
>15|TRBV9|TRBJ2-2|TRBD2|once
CASSAGTSGPGELFF
TGTGCCAGCAGCGCCGGGACTAGCGGCCCCGGGGAGCTGTTTTTT
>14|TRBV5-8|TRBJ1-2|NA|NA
CASSLGGQHYGYTF
TGTGCCAGCAGCCTGGGGGGGCAACACTATGGCTACACCTTC
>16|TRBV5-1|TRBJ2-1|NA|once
CASSFEPRSSYNEQFF
TGCGCCAGCAGCTTCGAACCCCGCAGCTCCTACAATGAGCAGTTCTTC
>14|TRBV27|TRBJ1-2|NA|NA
CASSFGATNYGYTF
TGTGCCAGCAGTTTTGGGGCGACTAACTATGGCTACACCTTC
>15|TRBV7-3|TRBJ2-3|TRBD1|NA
CASSHRGQGRDTQYF
TGTGCCAGCAGCCATAGGGGACAGGGCAGAGATACGCAGTATTTT
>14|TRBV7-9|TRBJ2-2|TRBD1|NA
CASSTPTGAGELFF
TGTGCCAGCAGCACCCCGACAGGGGCCGGGGAGCTGTTTTTT
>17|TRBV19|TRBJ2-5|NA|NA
CASSPVPWRAEQETQYF
TGTGCCAGTAGTCCTGTCCCATGGAGGGCCGAACAAGAGACCCAGTACTTC
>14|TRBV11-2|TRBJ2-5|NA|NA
CASSLGGGTETQYF
TGTGCCAGCAGCTTAGGTGGCGGGACTGAGACCCAGTACTTC
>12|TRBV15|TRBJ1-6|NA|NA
CATRQGNSPLHF
TGTGCCACCAGACAGGGAAATTCACCCCTCCACTTT
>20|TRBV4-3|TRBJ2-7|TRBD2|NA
CASSQEGGLAGGPASYEQYF
TGCGCCAGCAGCCAAGAAGGGGGGCTAGCGGGAGGGCCGGCGTCCTACGAGCAGTACTTC
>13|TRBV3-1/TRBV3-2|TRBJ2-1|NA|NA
CASSQVELNEQFF
TGTGCCAGCAGCCAAGTTGAGTTGAATGAGCAGTTCTTC
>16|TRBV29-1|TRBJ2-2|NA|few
CSVVSAGQGRTGELFF
TGCAGCGTTGTCTCAGCGGGCCAGGGCCGAACCGGGGAGCTGTTTTTT
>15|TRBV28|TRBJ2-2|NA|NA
CASSLNRANTGELFF
TGTGCCAGCAGTTTAAACAGGGCGAACACCGGGGAGCTGTTTTTT
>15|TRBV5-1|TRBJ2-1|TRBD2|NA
CASSFRSGSGNEQFF
TGCGCCAGCAGCTTCCGTAGCGGGAGTGGAAATGAGCAGTTCTTC
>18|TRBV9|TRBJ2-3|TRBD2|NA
CASSTRTSGRSSTDTQYF
TGTGCCAGCAGCACCCGGACTAGCGGGAGATCATCTACAGATACGCAGTATTTT
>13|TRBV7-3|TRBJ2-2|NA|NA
CASSLLNTGELFF
TGTGCCAGCAGCCTACTGAACACCGGGGAGCTGTTTTTT
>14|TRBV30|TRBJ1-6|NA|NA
CAWSPGQSNSPLHF
TGTGCCTGGTCCCCGGGACAATCAAATTCACCCCTCCACTTT
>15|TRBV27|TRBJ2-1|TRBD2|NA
CASSPGTSGRNEQFF
TGTGCCAGCAGTCCAGGGACTAGCGGGAGGAATGAGCAGTTCTTC
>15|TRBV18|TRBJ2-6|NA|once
CASSTFLSGANVLTF
TGTGCCAGCTCAACCTTTCTATCCGGGGCCAACGTCCTGACTTTC
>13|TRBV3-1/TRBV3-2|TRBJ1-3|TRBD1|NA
CASSNRGTNTIYF
TGTGCCAGCAGCAACAGGGGTACAAACACCATATATTTT
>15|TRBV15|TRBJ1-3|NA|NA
CATSRDLTSGNTIYF
TGTGCCACCAGCAGAGATCTGACATCTGGAAACACCATATATTTT
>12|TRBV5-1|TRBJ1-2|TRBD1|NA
CASSPDRDGYTF
TGCGCCAGCAGCCCAGACAGGGATGGCTACACCTTC
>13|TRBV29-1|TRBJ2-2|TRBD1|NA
CSATGYSFGELFF
TGCAGCGCGACAGGGTATAGTTTTGGGGAGCTGTTTTTT
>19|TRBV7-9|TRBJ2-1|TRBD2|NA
CASSPFGGSGRSGIHEQFF
TGTGCCAGCAGCCCTTTTGGGGGGAGCGGGAGAAGCGGGATACATGAGCAGTTCTTC